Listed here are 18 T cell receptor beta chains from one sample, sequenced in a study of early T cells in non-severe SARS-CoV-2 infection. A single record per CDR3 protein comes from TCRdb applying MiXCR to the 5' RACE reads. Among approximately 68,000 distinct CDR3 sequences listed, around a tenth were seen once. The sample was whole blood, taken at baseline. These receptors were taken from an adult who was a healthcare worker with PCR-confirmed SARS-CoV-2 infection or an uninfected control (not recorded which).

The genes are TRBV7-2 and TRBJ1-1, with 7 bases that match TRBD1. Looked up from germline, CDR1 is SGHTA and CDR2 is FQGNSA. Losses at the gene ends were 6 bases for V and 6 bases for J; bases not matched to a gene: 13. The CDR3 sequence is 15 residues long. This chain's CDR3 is CASRLRGGPPSEAFF. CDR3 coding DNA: TGTGCCAGCAGACTTAGAGGGGGCCCCCCATCTGAAGCTTTCTTT.

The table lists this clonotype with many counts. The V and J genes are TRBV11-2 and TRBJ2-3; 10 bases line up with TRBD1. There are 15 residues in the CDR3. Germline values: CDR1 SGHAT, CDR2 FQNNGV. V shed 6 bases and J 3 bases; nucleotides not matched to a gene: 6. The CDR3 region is CASRLDRGFTDTQYF. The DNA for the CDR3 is TGTGCCAGCAGACTGGACAGGGGGTTTACAGATACGCAGTATTTT. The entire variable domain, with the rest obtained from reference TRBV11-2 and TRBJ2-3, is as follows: EAGVAQSPRYKIIEKRQSVAFWCNPISGHATLYWYQQILGQGPKLLIQFQNNGVVDDSQLPKDRFSAERLKGVDSTLKIQPAKLEDSAVYLCASRLDRGFTDTQYFGPGTRLTVL.

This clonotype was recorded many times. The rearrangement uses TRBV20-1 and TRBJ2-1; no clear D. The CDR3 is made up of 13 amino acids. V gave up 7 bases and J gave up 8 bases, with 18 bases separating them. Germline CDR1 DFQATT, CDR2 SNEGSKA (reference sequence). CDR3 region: CSVLGLVVYEQFF. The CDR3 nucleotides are TGCAGTGTGTTAGGGCTAGTAGTATATGAGCAGTTCTTC.

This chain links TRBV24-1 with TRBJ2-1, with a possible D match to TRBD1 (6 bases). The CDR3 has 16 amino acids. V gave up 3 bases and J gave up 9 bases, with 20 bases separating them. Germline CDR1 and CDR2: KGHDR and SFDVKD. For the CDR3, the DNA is TGTGCCACCAGTGATACGGGACGCCCCAGGGGCGGTGAGCAGTTCTTC. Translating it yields CATSDTGRPRGGEQFF.

The CDR3 region has the DNA TGTGCCAGCTCACCACCGACCTTCGAGGCGAGTTACACCTTC. It yields the protein CASSPPTFEASYTF. The rearrangement links TRBV18 to TRBJ1-2; D gene uncertain. From germline, CDR1 is KGHSH and CDR2 LQKENI. The CDR3 totals 14 residues. V was pared by 0 bases and J by 11 bases, with 16 bases between. Full variable domain (remainder filled in from reference TRBV18 and TRBJ1-2): NAGVMQNPRHLVRRRGQEARLRCSPMKGHSHVYWYRQLPEEGLKFMVYLQKENIIDESGMPKERFSAEFPKEGPSILRIQQVVRGDSAAYFCASSPPTFEASYTFGSGTRLTVV.

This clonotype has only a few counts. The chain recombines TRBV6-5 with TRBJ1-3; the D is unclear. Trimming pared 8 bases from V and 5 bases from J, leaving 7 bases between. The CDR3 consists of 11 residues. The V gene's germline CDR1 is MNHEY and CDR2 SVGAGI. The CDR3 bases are TGTGCCAGCGGAACCAGAAACACCATATATTTT. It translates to CASGTRNTIYF.

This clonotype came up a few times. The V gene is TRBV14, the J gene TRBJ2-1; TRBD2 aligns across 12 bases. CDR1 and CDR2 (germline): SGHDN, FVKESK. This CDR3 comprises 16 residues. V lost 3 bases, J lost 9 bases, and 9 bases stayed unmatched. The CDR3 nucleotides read TGTGCCAGCAGCCACCGCCAAGGACTAGCGGGGTTTGAGCAGTTCTTC. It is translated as CASSHRQGLAGFEQFF.

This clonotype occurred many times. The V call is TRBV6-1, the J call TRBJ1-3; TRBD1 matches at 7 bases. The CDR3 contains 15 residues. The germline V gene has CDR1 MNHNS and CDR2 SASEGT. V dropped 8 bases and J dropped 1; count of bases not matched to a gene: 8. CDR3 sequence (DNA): TGTGCCAGCGGAAATGACAGGGATTCTGGAAACACCATATATTTT. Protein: CASGNDRDSGNTIYF.

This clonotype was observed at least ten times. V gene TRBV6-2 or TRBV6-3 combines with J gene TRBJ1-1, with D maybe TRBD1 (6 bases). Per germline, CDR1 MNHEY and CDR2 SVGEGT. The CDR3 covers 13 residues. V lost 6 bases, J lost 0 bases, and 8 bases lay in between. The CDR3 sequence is CASRDRMNTEAFF. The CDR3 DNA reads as TGTGCCAGCAGAGACAGGATGAACACTGAAGCTTTCTTT.

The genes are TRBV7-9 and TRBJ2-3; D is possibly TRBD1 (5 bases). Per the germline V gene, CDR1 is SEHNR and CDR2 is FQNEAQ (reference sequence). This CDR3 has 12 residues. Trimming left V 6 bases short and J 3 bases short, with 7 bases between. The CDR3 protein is CASRPGTDTQYF. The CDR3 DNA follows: TGTGCCAGCAGGCCAGGGACAGATACGCAGTATTTT.

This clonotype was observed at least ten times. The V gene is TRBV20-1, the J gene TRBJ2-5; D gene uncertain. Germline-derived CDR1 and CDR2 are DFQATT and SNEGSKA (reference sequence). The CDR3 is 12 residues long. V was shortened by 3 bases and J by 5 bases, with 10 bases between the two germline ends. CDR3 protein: CSARMGMETQYF. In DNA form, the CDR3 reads TGCAGTGCTAGGATGGGGATGGAGACCCAGTACTTC.

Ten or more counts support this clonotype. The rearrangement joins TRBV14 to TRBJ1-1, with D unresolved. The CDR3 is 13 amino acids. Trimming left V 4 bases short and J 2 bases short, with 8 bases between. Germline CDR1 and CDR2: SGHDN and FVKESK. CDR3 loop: CASSRQVNTEAFF. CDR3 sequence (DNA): TGTGCCAGCAGCCGGCAGGTTAACACTGAAGCTTTCTTT.

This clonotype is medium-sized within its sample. DNA of the CDR3: TGTGCCAGCAGCTACCTAGCGGGGGGAGATACGCAGTATTTT. Translating gives CASSYLAGGDTQYF. This chain connects TRBV7-6 to TRBJ2-3; TRBD2 matches 11 bases. Germline V CDR1 and CDR2: SGHVS, FNYEAQ. V lost 4 bases, J lost 5 bases, and 2 bases stayed unmatched. This CDR3 region has 14 residues.

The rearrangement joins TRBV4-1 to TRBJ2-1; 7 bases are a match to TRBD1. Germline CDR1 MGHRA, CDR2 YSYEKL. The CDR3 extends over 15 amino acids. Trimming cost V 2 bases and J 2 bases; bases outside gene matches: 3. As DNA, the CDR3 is TGCGCCAGCAGCCAACAGGACAGGACCTACAATGAGCAGTTCTTC. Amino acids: CASSQQDRTYNEQFF.

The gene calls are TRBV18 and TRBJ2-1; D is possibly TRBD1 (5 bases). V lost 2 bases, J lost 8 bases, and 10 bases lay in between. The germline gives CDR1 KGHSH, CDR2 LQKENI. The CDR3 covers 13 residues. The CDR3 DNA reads TGTGCCAGCTCACCAGATCAAGGGGATGAGCAGTTCTTC. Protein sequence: CASSPDQGDEQFF.

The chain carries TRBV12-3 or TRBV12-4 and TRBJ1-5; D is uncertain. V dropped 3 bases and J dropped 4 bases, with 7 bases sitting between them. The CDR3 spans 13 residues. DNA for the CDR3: TGTGCCAGCAGTTTTAGCGAGAATCAGCCCCAGCATTTT. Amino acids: CASSFSENQPQHF.

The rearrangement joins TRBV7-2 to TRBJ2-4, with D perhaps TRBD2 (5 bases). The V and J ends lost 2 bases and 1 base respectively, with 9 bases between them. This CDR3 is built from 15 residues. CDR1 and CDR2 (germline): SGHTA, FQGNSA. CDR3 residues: CASSLQPGAKNIQYF. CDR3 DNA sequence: TGTGCCAGCAGCTTACAGCCGGGGGCCAAAAACATTCAGTACTTC. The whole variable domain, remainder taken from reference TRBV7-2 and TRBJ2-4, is GAGVSQSPSNKVTEKGKDVELRCDPISGHTALYWYRQSLGQGLEFLIYFQGNSAPDKSGLPSDRFSAERTGGSVSTLTIQRTQQEDSAVYLCASSLQPGAKNIQYFGAGTRLSVL.

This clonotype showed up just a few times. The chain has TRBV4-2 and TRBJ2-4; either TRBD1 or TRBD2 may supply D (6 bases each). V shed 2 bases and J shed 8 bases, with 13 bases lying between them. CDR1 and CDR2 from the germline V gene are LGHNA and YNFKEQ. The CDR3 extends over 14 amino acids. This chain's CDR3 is CASSQKAGEDIQYF. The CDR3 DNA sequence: TGTGCCAGCAGCCAAAAGGCAGGGGAGGACATTCAGTACTTC.